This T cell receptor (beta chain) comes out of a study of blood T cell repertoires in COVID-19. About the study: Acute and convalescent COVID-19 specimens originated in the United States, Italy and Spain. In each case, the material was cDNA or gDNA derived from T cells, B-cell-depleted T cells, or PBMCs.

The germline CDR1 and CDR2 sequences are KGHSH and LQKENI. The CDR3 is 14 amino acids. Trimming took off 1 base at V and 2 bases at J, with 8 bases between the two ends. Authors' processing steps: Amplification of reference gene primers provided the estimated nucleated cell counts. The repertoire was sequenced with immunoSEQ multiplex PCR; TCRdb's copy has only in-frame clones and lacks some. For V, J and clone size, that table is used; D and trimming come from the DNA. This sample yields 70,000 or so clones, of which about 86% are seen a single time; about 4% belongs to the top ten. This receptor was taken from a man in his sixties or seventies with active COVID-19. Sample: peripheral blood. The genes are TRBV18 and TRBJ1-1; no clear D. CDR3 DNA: TGTGCCAGCTCACCACGGGCCGCTAACACTGAAGCTTTCTTT. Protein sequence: CASSPRAANTEAFF.